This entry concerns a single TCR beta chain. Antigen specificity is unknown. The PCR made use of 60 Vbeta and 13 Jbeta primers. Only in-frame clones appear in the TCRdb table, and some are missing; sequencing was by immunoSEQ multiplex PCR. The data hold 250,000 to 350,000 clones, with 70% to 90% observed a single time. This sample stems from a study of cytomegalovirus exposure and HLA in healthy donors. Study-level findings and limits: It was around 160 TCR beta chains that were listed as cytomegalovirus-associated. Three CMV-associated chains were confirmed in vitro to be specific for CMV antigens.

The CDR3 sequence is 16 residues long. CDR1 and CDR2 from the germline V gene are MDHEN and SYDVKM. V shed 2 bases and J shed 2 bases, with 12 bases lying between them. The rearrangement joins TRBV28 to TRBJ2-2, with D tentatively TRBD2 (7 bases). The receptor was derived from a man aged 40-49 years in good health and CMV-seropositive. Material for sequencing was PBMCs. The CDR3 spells CASSLGGASNTGELFF. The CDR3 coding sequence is TGTGCCAGCAGTTTAGGGGGGGCGAGTAACACCGGGGAGCTGTTTTTT.